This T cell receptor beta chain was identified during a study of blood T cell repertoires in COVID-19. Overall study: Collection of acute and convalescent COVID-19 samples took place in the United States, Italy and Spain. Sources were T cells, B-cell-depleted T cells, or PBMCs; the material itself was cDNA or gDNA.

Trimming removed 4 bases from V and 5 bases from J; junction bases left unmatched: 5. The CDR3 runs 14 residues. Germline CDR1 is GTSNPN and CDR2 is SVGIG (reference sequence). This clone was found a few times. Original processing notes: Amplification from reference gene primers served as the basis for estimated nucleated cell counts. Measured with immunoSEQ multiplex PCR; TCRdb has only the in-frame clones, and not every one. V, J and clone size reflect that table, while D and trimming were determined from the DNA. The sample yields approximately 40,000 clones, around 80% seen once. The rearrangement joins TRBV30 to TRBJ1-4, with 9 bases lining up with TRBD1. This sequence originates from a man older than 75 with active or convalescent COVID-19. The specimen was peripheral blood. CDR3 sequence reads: CAWIPTGGNEKLFF. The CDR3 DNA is TGTGCCTGGATCCCGACAGGGGGAAATGAAAAACTGTTTTTT.